This entry is about one T cell receptor (beta chain). The antigen remains undetermined. The junction differs from germline at one of its ends, possibly a read error. It was with a sample-barcoded 5' primer and a J-beta primer mix that a second PCR of about 7 to 12 cycles was run. Each cDNA was tagged by a template-switch adaptor containing 12 random nucleotides. Via MiXCR, TCRdb re-called the 5' RACE reads, giving one row per CDR3 protein. The sample carries roughly 2 million distinct CDR3 sequences, about 50% recorded once. The sample comes from a study of blood T cells in healthy people across ages. Findings and limits, study-wide: Age advanced and TCR beta diversity per million T cells fell, roughly linearly. Leaving the PBMCs unsorted stopped any conclusive comparison of naive versus antigen-experienced cells.

Germline lookup yields CDR1 SQVTM and CDR2 ANQGSEA. There are 10 residues in the CDR3. The clonotype originates from a woman aged 40 to 50 in good health. Material: blood. The J gene is TRBJ1-2, the V gene TRBV29-1; D remains unclear. The CDR3: CSVPKYGYTF. Here the CDR3 DNA reads TGCAGCGTTCCTAAGTATGGCTACACCTTC.